The 5 T cell receptor beta chains listed next were all sequenced from one sample in a study of resident and recirculating memory T cells in vitiligo. Profiled with immunoSEQ multiplex PCR; TCRdb holds only in-frame clones, not every one. The sample carries 40,000 to 45,000 clones, around 90% recorded once. The specimen was blood. These receptors originate from a male donor with vitiligo.

V and J are TRBV6-1 and TRBJ1-5; 7 bases are a match to TRBD1. Germline-derived CDR1 and CDR2 are MNHNS and SASEGT. V lost 6 bases to trimming and J lost 6 bases; unmatched junction nucleotides: 11. The CDR3 sequence is 15 residues long. In DNA form, the CDR3 reads TGTGCCAGCAGCCTAGAGAGGGGGCGTCGTCAGCCCCAGCATTTT. The encoded protein is CASSLERGRRQPQHF.

In its sample, this clone was seen once. The chain employs TRBV5-8 and TRBJ1-2; 10 nucleotides align to TRBD1. Losses at the gene ends were 4 bases for V and 8 bases for J; bases not matched to a gene: 11. Germline V CDR1 and CDR2: SGHTS, YDEGEE. CDR3 size: 15 residues. CDR3 residues: CASSRLDRGLGGYTF. CDR3 DNA: TGTGCCAGCAGCAGACTCGACAGGGGGCTAGGAGGCTACACCTTC.

This chain connects TRBV5-8 to TRBJ1-2; maybe TRBD1 (5 bases). CDR3 length: 11 amino acids. Germline V gene sequence: CDR1 SGHTS, CDR2 YDEGEE. The V and J ends lost 2 bases and 7 bases respectively, with 6 bases between them. This chain's CDR3 is CASSFGGGYTF. CDR3 in DNA: TGTGCCAGCAGCTTCGGGGGTGGCTACACCTTC.

The chain combines TRBV5-1 with TRBJ1-2; D is uncertain. The CDR3 consists of 14 residues. Trimming cost V 0 bases and J 6 bases, with 12 bases left between them. The germline V gene has CDR1 SGHRS and CDR2 YFSETQ. The CDR3 DNA reads TGCGCCAGCAGCTTGGAACCAGGATCTAATGGCTACACCTTC. It is translated as CASSLEPGSNGYTF. The full variable domain, in which reference TRBV5-1 and TRBJ1-2 provide the parts outside the CDR3, is KAGVTQTPRYLIKTRGQQVTLSCSPISGHRSVSWYQQTPGQGLQFLFEYFSETQRNKGNFPGRFSGRQFSNSRSEMNVSTLELGDSALYLCASSLEPGSNGYTFGSGTRLTVV.

This clone is medium-sized (0.01 to 0.1%) in the sample. The V and J genes are TRBV30 and TRBJ2-1; D not resolved. Trimming took off 8 bases at V and 0 bases at J, with 17 bases between the two ends. CDR3 size: 15 residues. Germline V gene data show CDR1 as GTSNPN and CDR2 as SVGIG (reference sequence). CDR3 loop: CAGNYQTYSYNEQFF. Here the CDR3 DNA reads TGTGCCGGTAACTATCAAACCTACTCCTACAATGAGCAGTTCTTC. The full variable domain, with the rest looked up from reference TRBV30 and TRBJ2-1, is SQTIHQWPATLVQPVGSPLSLECTVEGTSNPNLYWYRQAAGRGLQLLFYSVGIGQISSEVPQNLSASRPQDRQFILSSKKLLLSDSGFYLCAGNYQTYSYNEQFFGPGTRLTVL.